The 10 T cell receptor beta chains given below trace back to one sample, sequenced in a study of T-cell reconstitution after alpha-beta-depleted transplantation in children. Researchers prepared the TCRbeta library using unique molecular identifiers, the study reports. TCRdb used MiXCR to reprocess the PCR reads, holding one entry per CDR3 protein. This table has about 590,000 distinct CDR3 sequences, around 13% appearing once. Sequenced material: PBMCs, mostly from graft donor cells, taken 360 days after TCRalphabeta/CD19-depleted stem cell transplant. Every receptor here comes from a male patient younger than 18 who had a stem cell transplant for acute myeloid leukemia, so the T cells may come from the graft donor.

This clonotype was counted ten times or more. The chain links TRBV5-1 to TRBJ2-7; 9 nucleotides match TRBD2. V shed 4 bases and J 2 bases; nucleotides not matched to a gene: 7. The germline CDR1 and CDR2 sequences are SGHRS and YFSETQ. This CDR3 comprises 15 residues. The CDR3 bases are TGCGCCAGCAGCACCCGACTAGCGGCCACCTACGAGCAGTACTTC. Protein sequence: CASSTRLAATYEQYF. Full variable domain (missing parts from reference TRBV5-1 and TRBJ2-7): KAGVTQTPRYLIKTRGQQVTLSCSPISGHRSVSWYQQTPGQGLQFLFEYFSETQRNKGNFPGRFSGRQFSNSRSEMNVSTLELGDSALYLCASSTRLAATYEQYFGPGTRLTVT.

CDR3 in amino acids: CATSWWGRKNIQYF. In DNA, the CDR3 is TGTGCCACCAGCTGGTGGGGGCGGAAAAACATTCAGTACTTC. This rearrangement joins TRBV15 to TRBJ2-4, with D perhaps TRBD1 (6 bases). Germline V lookup: CDR1 LNHNV, CDR2 YYDKDF (reference sequence). This CDR3 has 14 residues. Trimming stripped 5 bases from V and 4 bases from J, with 12 bases between.

This chain links TRBV12-3 or TRBV12-4 with TRBJ2-2; no firm D call. V lost 3 bases and J lost 9, with 8 bases in between. This CDR3 has 12 amino acids. CDR3 coding DNA: TGTGCCAGCAGTTTTTTGGTTTGGGAGCTGTTTTTT. Translating gives CASSFLVWELFF.

Remarks on this clonotype: A much larger clone differs from this one at a single base, so this may be a read error. V and J are TRBV7-2 and TRBJ2-2, with D unclear. V lost 7 bases and J lost 2, with 11 bases in between. This CDR3 contains 14 residues. CDR1 is SGHTA, CDR2 FQGNSA, per germline. CDR3 in amino acids: CASMKNSNTGELFF. CDR3 coding DNA: TGTGCCAGCATGAAAAATTCTAACACCGGGGAGCTGTTTTTT.

The chain couples TRBV20-1 to TRBJ2-5, with a tentative D call TRBD2 (5 bases). Germline CDR1 DFQATT, CDR2 SNEGSKA (reference sequence). The CDR3 sequence is 14 residues long. The germline V and J ends were trimmed by 3 bases and 0 bases, with 11 bases remaining between them. CDR3 amino acids: CSARTGWYQETQYF. CDR3 DNA sequence: TGCAGTGCTAGGACGGGGTGGTACCAAGAGACCCAGTACTTC.

The chain has TRBV5-6 and TRBJ2-3, with 8 bases matching TRBD2. The CDR3 runs to 15 residues. After removal of 5 bases from V and 6 bases from J, the junction contained 11 bases not matched to a gene. The germline V gene has CDR1 SGHDT and CDR2 YYEEEE. In DNA, the CDR3 is TGTGCCAGCAGTAACCCCGGGACTAGTTCGGATACGCAGTATTTT. This encodes CASSNPGTSSDTQYF.

There are a few counts of this clonotype. The V call is TRBV5-1, the J call TRBJ1-1, with D possibly being TRBD1 (6 bases). The V end lost 4 bases, the J end lost 0 bases, and 16 bases lay between the germline ends. Germline V gene lookup returns CDR1 SGHRS and CDR2 YFSETQ. The length of the CDR3 is 16 residues. CDR3 nucleotides: TGCGCCAGCAGCCTGGACGGGGGCATCATGAACACTGAAGCTTTCTTT. Encoded protein: CASSLDGGIMNTEAFF. Complete variable domain (other parts from reference TRBV5-1 and TRBJ1-1): KAGVTQTPRYLIKTRGQQVTLSCSPISGHRSVSWYQQTPGQGLQFLFEYFSETQRNKGNFPGRFSGRQFSNSRSEMNVSTLELGDSALYLCASSLDGGIMNTEAFFGQGTRLTVV.

This clonotype came up many times. The V call is TRBV9, the J call TRBJ2-1; TRBD2 is a possible D gene (7 bases). The germline V gene has CDR1 SGDLS and CDR2 YYNGEE. CDR3 size: 17 residues. V lost 4 bases, J lost 0 bases, and 17 bases lay in between. The CDR3 DNA reads TGTGCCAGCAGCCCGCGAGGGGGGAGGGCCTCCTACAATGAGCAGTTCTTC. It is translated as CASSPRGGRASYNEQFF.

In this sample, this clonotype turned up many times. This chain joins TRBV18 and TRBJ1-4, with D maybe TRBD1 (6 bases). This CDR3 contains 18 residues. CDR1 and CDR2 (germline): KGHSH, LQKENI. V lost 2 bases and J lost 5, with 21 bases in between. CDR3 DNA: TGTGCCAGCTCACCAGGTATCGTCACAGGGTCCGGGAATGAAAAACTGTTTTTT. Translated: CASSPGIVTGSGNEKLFF. The complete variable domain, with remaining parts taken from reference TRBV18 and TRBJ1-4, reads NAGVMQNPRHLVRRRGQEARLRCSPMKGHSHVYWYRQLPEEGLKFMVYLQKENIIDESGMPKERFSAEFPKEGPSILRIQQVVRGDSAAYFCASSPGIVTGSGNEKLFFGSGTQLSVL.

This clonotype was detected only a few times. This chain links TRBV20-1 with TRBJ2-1; TRBD2 matches 7 bases. Trimming cost V 8 bases and J 2 bases; bases outside gene matches: 9. The CDR3 runs 14 residues. Germline V gives CDR1 DFQATT, CDR2 SNEGSKA (reference sequence). CDR3 in amino acids: CSTEAGDPYNEQFF. DNA for the CDR3: TGCAGTACTGAGGCGGGAGACCCCTACAATGAGCAGTTCTTC.